Listed below are T cell receptor beta chains from one sample, sequenced in a study of T-cell reconstitution after alpha-beta-depleted transplantation in children. TCRdb passed the PCR reads through MiXCR, listing each CDR3 protein once. The sample has 780,000 or so distinct CDR3 sequences, approximately 15% seen once. This specimen was PBMCs, mostly from graft donor cells, taken 360 days after TCRalphabeta/CD19-depleted stem cell transplant. The receptors come from a male patient between 10 and 17 years old who had a stem cell transplant for acute lymphoblastic leukemia, so the T cells may come from the graft donor. The CDR3 runs from the conserved cysteine through the conserved F or W. The D gene is left open where the match is weak. Clone size is stated in some rows and not others, as once, few, many or a class when expanded.

>few|11|TRBJ2-2|TRBV27|.
CASSSAIELFF
TGTGCCAGCAGCTCCGCCATAGAGCTGTTTTTT
>many|19|TRBJ2-1|TRBV29-1|.
CSVEDIHRPGSSSYNEQFF
TGCAGCGTTGAAGATATCCACCGGCCGGGGTCCAGCTCCTACAATGAGCAGTTCTTC
>.|14|TRBJ1-2|TRBV29-1|TRBD1
CSVDGTDFNYGYTF
TGCAGCGTTGACGGGACAGATTTTAACTATGGCTACACCTTC
>.|15|TRBJ2-3|TRBV20-1|TRBD2
CSARKGGRKTDTQYF
TGCAGTGCTAGGAAGGGCGGGAGGAAGACAGATACGCAGTATTTT
>many|16|TRBJ2-1|TRBV4-1|.
CASSQVQRRSYNEQFF
TGCGCCAGCAGCCAAGTACAGCGGCGCTCCTACAATGAGCAGTTCTTC
>.|13|TRBJ2-7|TRBV14|.
CASRPAWAYEQYF
TGTGCCAGCCGCCCTGCTTGGGCCTACGAGCAGTACTTC
>few|14|TRBJ2-3|TRBV11-2|.
CASSPFTSTDTQYF
TGTGCCAGCAGCCCTTTTACAAGCACAGATACGCAGTATTTT
>few|15|TRBJ2-1|TRBV7-9|.
CASSSLSPSYNEQFF
TGTGCCAGCAGCAGTCTCAGCCCCTCCTACAATGAGCAGTTCTTC
>few|16|TRBJ2-5|TRBV11-2|TRBD1
CASSHYRGYRQETQYF
TGTGCCAGCAGCCATTACAGGGGCTACCGCCAAGAGACCCAGTACTTC
>many|16|TRBJ2-3|TRBV6-5|TRBD1
CASSYAYRGRTDTQYF
TGTGCCAGCAGTTACGCCTACAGGGGGAGGACAGATACGCAGTATTTT
>few|16|TRBJ2-3|TRBV12-3/TRBV12-4|TRBD2
CASSLGLADGTDTQYF
TGTGCCAGCAGTTTGGGACTAGCGGATGGCACAGATACGCAGTATTTT
>.|13|TRBJ2-1|TRBV2|.
CASRGRIYNEQFF
TGTGCCAGCAGGGGTAGGATCTACAATGAGCAGTTCTTC
>.|13|TRBJ2-7|TRBV3-1|.
CASSQDKGYEQYF
TGTGCCAGCAGCCAAGATAAAGGGTACGAGCAGTACTTC
>few|14|TRBJ2-5|TRBV5-1|.
CASSFAKGLETQYF
TGCGCCAGCAGCTTTGCTAAAGGGTTGGAGACCCAGTACTTC
>.|17|TRBJ2-3|TRBV4-1|TRBD2
CASSQGATSGLTDTQYF
TGCGCCAGCAGCCAAGGAGCAACTAGCGGCCTAACAGATACGCAGTATTTT
>.|15|TRBJ1-3|TRBV9|.
CASSVGQSSGNTIYF
TGTGCCAGCAGCGTAGGACAGAGCTCTGGAAACACCATATATTTT
>.|15|TRBJ1-2|TRBV4-1|.
CASSSPARSLLGYTF
TGCGCCAGCAGCTCCCCGGCCAGGTCCCTGCTTGGCTACACCTTC
>few|15|TRBJ2-7|TRBV7-6|.
CASSSLPTGSYEQYF
TGTGCCAGCAGCTCACTTCCGACTGGCTCCTACGAGCAGTACTTC
>.|13|TRBJ2-7|TRBV12-3/TRBV12-4|.
CASSRSETYEQYF
TGTGCCAGCAGCCGTAGTGAGACCTACGAGCAGTACTTC
>few|14|TRBJ2-1|TRBV7-2|.
CASSLPPQRYEQFF
TGTGCCAGCAGCTTACCTCCTCAGCGGTATGAGCAGTTCTTC
>many|14|TRBJ1-3|TRBV20-1|TRBD1
CSARTGVGGNTIYF
TGCAGTGCCAGGACAGGGGTTGGTGGAAACACCATATATTTT
>.|12|TRBJ2-1|TRBV5-1|.
CASSTVANEQFF
TGCGCCAGCAGCACAGTAGCGAATGAGCAGTTCTTC
>.|14|TRBJ2-5|TRBV2|.
CASSVTLGIKTQYF
TGTGCCAGCAGTGTTACTCTAGGAATAAAGACCCAGTACTTC
>.|14|TRBJ2-5|TRBV5-1|.
CASSPGQPQGTQYF
TGCGCCAGCAGCCCCGGACAGCCCCAGGGGACCCAGTACTTC
>few|14|TRBJ2-7|TRBV25-1|.
CASSEPDPRGEQYF
TGTGCCAGCAGTGAGCCAGACCCACGTGGGGAGCAGTACTTC
>.|13|TRBJ2-6|TRBV24-1|.
CATCPDGANVLTF
TGTGCCACCTGCCCCGACGGGGCCAACGTCCTGACTTTC
>few|12|TRBJ2-7|TRBV18|.
CASSPYLAQQYF
TGTGCCAGCTCACCATATTTGGCTCAGCAGTACTTC
>few|13|TRBJ1-1|TRBV6-6|.
CASSYSTGTEAFF
TGTGCCAGCAGTTACTCAACGGGGACTGAAGCTTTCTTT
>.|16|TRBJ2-3|TRBV4-1|.
CASSQGGGGSPDTQYF
TGCGCCAGCAGCCAAGGCGGCGGGGGCTCTCCAGATACGCAGTATTTT
>many|17|TRBJ2-7|TRBV25-1|TRBD2
CASSELGPSGREYEQYF
TGTGCCAGCAGTGAACTGGGGCCTAGCGGGAGGGAGTACGAGCAGTACTTC
>few|13|TRBJ2-1|TRBV20-1|.
CSAVGMGGDEQFF
TGCAGTGCAGTGGGGATGGGGGGCGATGAGCAGTTCTTC
>.|15|TRBJ2-7|TRBV19|TRBD1
CASSIYRGLSYEQYF
TGTGCCAGTAGTATCTACAGGGGGCTATCGTACGAGCAGTACTTC
>few|18|TRBJ2-1|TRBV11-1|TRBD2
CASSSFRGGLAAYNEQFF
TGTGCCAGCAGCTCCTTTAGGGGGGGACTAGCGGCTTACAATGAGCAGTTCTTC
>few|15|TRBJ2-5|TRBV9|TRBD2
CASSVESSGRKTQYF
TGTGCCAGCAGCGTAGAGTCTAGCGGGAGGAAGACCCAGTACTTC
>few|15|TRBJ2-5|TRBV5-1|TRBD1
CASRTDRGPQETQYF
TGCGCCAGCAGAACGGACAGGGGGCCACAAGAGACCCAGTACTTC